This T cell receptor beta chain was found in a study of CD8+CD57+ T cells in acquired aplastic anemia (dated by TCRdb to about 2018). With respect to the entire study: A mean of about 3.2 ug of DNA, ranging from roughly 0.18 to 30 ug, was extracted from sorted CD4+ and CD8+ cells. A CD8+CD57+ expansion meant a frequency higher than the mean frequency seen in healthy subjects.

Profiling of TCR beta VDJ combinations and CDR3 sequences used genomic DNA as the template. An Illumina HiSeq 2000 was the platform used for TCR repertoire sequencing. On the study's bioinformatics: TRBV/TRBJ rearrangement plots, CDR3 size and DJ length profiles, and Simpson's diversity index were used to assess repertoires. The immunodominant clone was defined as the most abundant DNA sequence in deep sequencing data. CDR3 amino acid sequences were checked for sharing across subjects and were also compared against the VDJdb database and published repertoires. TCRdb redid the processing of the public reads, applying fastp at Q25 and MiXCR, and retained in-frame beta chains. Each entry is one CDR3 protein sequence, shown with its most common DNA and genes. The V and J calls shown here were made by TCRdb, not taken from the authors' results. The sample data list hundreds of thousands of distinct CDR3 sequences, and around a third of these were observed just once. Of the sample, roughly 0.8% falls within the top ten clones.

This clonotype was found many times. What this receptor recognizes is not known. Base qualities are not provided; no much larger clone lies one nucleotide away. Overall study results and their limits: Roughly 29 CD8+ CDR3 sequences were found to be shared between patients and controls, but these sequences appeared to be highly expressed in patients and within the immunodominant clones of the patients. Patients and healthy controls showed no significant difference in CD8+ Simpson's diversity (P=0.060).

Expansion of CD8+CD57+ cells had been shown by flow cytometry in the patients chosen for sequencing. Every patient had severe acquired aplastic anemia, diagnosed using the International Study of Aplastic Anemia and Agranulocytosis and Camitta criteria. No patient had received any therapy when blood was sampled. TCR repertoires of sorted CD4+ and CD8+ blood T cells from severe aplastic anemia patients and healthy subjects were deep-sequenced in the study. Patients were enrolled under clinicaltrials.gov protocols 00001620, 01623167, 00001397, 00071045, 00081523 and 00961064 in the USA. Ficoll-Paque density gradient centrifugation was used to isolate peripheral blood mononuclear cells. Before DNA extraction, CD4+ and CD8+ T cells were sorted by FACS or by magnetic beads. The TCR comes from a human donor with aplastic anemia. The specimen sequenced was sorted CD4+, CD8+, or CD8+CD57+ T cells (not recorded which) from PBMCs.

The CDR3 here reads CASSERAGQTDTQYF. The nucleotide sequence is TGTGCCAGCAGTGAACGGGCAGGGCAGACGGATACGCAGTATTTT. The V and J genes are TRBV2 and TRBJ2-3; 5 matching bases give a weak D call of TRBD1. V gives up 2 bases and J gives up 6 bases, and the segment between their germline ends measures 15 bases. Taken from cysteine to phenylalanine, the CDR3 has 15 residues. The entry retains the CDR3 DNA only, 45 bases that are in frame from base 1. Taken from the germline V gene, the CDR1 and CDR2 loops are SNHLY and FYNNEI.